Below, 13 T cell receptor beta chains from the same sample are listed, as sequenced in a study of regulatory dendritic cells for organ transplantation. The repertoire was sequenced with immunoSEQ multiplex PCR; TCRdb's copy has only in-frame clones and lacks some. The data hold some 11,000 clones, with 65% to 85% observed a single time. The antigens for these receptors are not known. Sorted subsets were CFSE-labeled and cultured approximately 5 days with allogeneic dendritic cells. Sequencing was done on a sample of memory CD4+ T cells from blood cultured with regulatory dendritic cells. The subset is: CD45RO+ memory T cells. The receptors come from a human donor in good health.

The V gene is TRBV7-8, the J gene TRBJ1-6, with 9 bases lining up with TRBD1. In germline, CDR1 is SGHVS, CDR2 FQNEAQ. There are 14 residues in the CDR3. V dropped 5 bases and J dropped 10; count of bases not matched to a gene: 6. CDR3 nucleotide sequence: TGTGCCAGCAGCCTTGGGACAGGGAGGTCACCCCTCCACTTT. Protein: CASSLGTGRSPLHF.

This rearrangement joins TRBV7-3 to TRBJ2-5; 9 bases are a match to TRBD2. The CDR3 runs to 15 residues. CDR1 is SGHTA, CDR2 FQGTGA, per germline. The V gene end was trimmed by 5 bases and the J gene end by 5 bases; junction bases not matched to a gene: 9. CDR3 protein: CASSLEGGGAETQYF. CDR3 bases: TGTGCCAGCAGCCTGGAGGGCGGGGGGGCCGAGACCCAGTACTTC. Supplemented by reference TRBV7-3 and TRBJ2-5, the full variable domain reads GAGVSQTPSNKVTEKGKYVELRCDPISGHTALYWYRQSLGQGPEFLIYFQGTGAADDSGLPNDRFFAVRPEGSVSTLKIQRTERGDSAVYLCASSLEGGGAETQYFGPGTRLLVL.

CDR3 region: CASSLEGRTSGYTF. DNA of the CDR3: TGTGCCAGCAGCTTAGAAGGCAGGACAAGTGGCTACACCTTC. V gene TRBV7-2 combines with J gene TRBJ1-2; D is possibly TRBD1 (5 bases). CDR1 and CDR2 (germline): SGHTA, FQGNSA. The V and J ends lost 1 base and 7 bases respectively, with 13 bases between them. The CDR3 is 14 amino acids.

In this sample, this clone turned up a few times. The CDR3 spells CASSLWTGGGNQPQHF. The CDR3 nucleotides are TGTGCCAGCAGCCTCTGGACGGGAGGTGGCAATCAGCCCCAGCATTTT. The chain uses TRBV5-6 and TRBJ1-5; D call uncertain. Between the trimmed V and J ends, which lost 4 bases and 2 bases, there was a span of 16 bases. This CDR3 is built from 16 residues. CDR1 SGHDT and CDR2 YYEEEE come from the germline V gene.

The rearrangement joins TRBV5-3 to TRBJ1-1; TRBD1 might be the D (6 bases). TRBV5-3 is sorted into the ORF group, with uncertain function. CDR3 length: 17 residues. Deletions cut 0 bases from V and 0 bases from J, with 15 bases between. The CDR3 loop is CARSLGDDRSMNTEAFF. The CDR3 DNA reads TGTGCCAGAAGCTTGGGGGATGACAGGAGTATGAACACTGAAGCTTTCTTT.

J is TRBJ2-7 and V is TRBV27; D possibly corresponds to TRBD1 (6 bases). CDR3 length equals 17 residues. V lost 5 bases to trimming and J lost 2 bases, with 22 bases between them. Germline V CDR1 and CDR2: MNHEY, SMNVEV (reference sequence). Here the CDR3 DNA reads TGTGCCAGCAGTCTCCGACAACAGGGAATCATCCCCTACGAGCAGTACTTC. It encodes CASSLRQQGIIPYEQYF.

The chain recombines TRBV5-1 with TRBJ2-7; possible D gene TRBD2, 6 bases. The CDR3 runs 15 residues. Trimming shortened V by 0 bases and J by 5 bases, and 15 bases separated the two germline ends. CDR1 and CDR2 (germline): SGHRS, YFSETQ. The CDR3 here is CASSLAGTSANEQYF. The CDR3, as DNA: TGCGCCAGCAGCTTGGCGGGGACTTCGGCGAACGAGCAGTACTTC.

This chain connects TRBV6-5 to TRBJ2-5, with D maybe TRBD2 (6 bases). CDR1 and CDR2 (germline): MNHEY, SVGAGI. There are 14 residues in the CDR3. V was cut by 0 bases and J by 3 bases, with 8 bases left in between. The CDR3 DNA sequence: TGTGCCAGCAGTTACTCGGGACTCAAAGAGACCCAGTACTTC. It translates to CASSYSGLKETQYF.

The V call is TRBV7-2, the J call TRBJ2-3, with TRBD2 identical over 9 bases. This CDR3 has 14 residues. The germline gives CDR1 SGHTA, CDR2 FQGNSA. V lost 3 bases, J lost 5 bases, and 3 bases stayed unmatched. The chain's CDR3 is CASSFAGGQDTQYF. DNA for the CDR3: TGTGCCAGCAGCTTTGCGGGGGGGCAAGATACGCAGTATTTT. Filled out from reference TRBV7-2 and TRBJ2-3, the complete variable domain reads GAGVSQSPSNKVTEKGKDVELRCDPISGHTALYWYRQSLGQGLEFLIYFQGNSAPDKSGLPSDRFSAERTGGSVSTLTIQRTQQEDSAVYLCASSFAGGQDTQYFGPGTRLTVL.

The chain recombines TRBV18 with TRBJ2-5; TRBD2 matches 9 bases. CDR3 length equals 16 residues. Trimming took 0 bases from V and 7 from J; bases not matched to a gene: 9. Looked up from germline, CDR1 is KGHSH and CDR2 is LQKENI. CDR3 coding DNA: TGTGCCAGCTCACCACCTAGCGGGGGCCTTAAGGGGACCCAGTACTTC. Protein product: CASSPPSGGLKGTQYF. The full variable domain, in which reference TRBV18 and TRBJ2-5 provide the parts outside the CDR3, is NAGVMQNPRHLVRRRGQEARLRCSPMKGHSHVYWYRQLPEEGLKFMVYLQKENIIDESGMPKERFSAEFPKEGPSILRIQQVVRGDSAAYFCASSPPSGGLKGTQYFGPGTRLLVL.

This clone has a handful of counts. CDR3 sequence: CASSLRRGADGELFF. The CDR3, as DNA: TGTGCCAGCAGCTTACGCCGGGGGGCCGACGGGGAGCTGTTTTTT. This chain connects TRBV7-8 to TRBJ2-2; TRBD2 is a possible D gene (7 bases). In germline, CDR1 is SGHVS, CDR2 FQNEAQ. The CDR3 has 15 amino acids. Trimming cost V 2 bases and J 7 bases, with 14 bases left between them.

The chain has TRBV7-2 and TRBJ2-3; D is unclear. Germline V lookup: CDR1 SGHTA, CDR2 FQGNSA. Trimming shortened V by 6 bases and J by 3 bases, and 4 bases separated the two germline ends. The CDR3 loop spans 11 amino acids. In DNA, the CDR3 is TGTGCCAGCAGAACTACAGATACGCAGTATTTT. Its translation: CASRTTDTQYF.

The chain is built from TRBV6-1 and TRBJ2-2, with D maybe TRBD2 (6 bases). CDR1 MNHNS and CDR2 SASEGT come from the germline V gene. The CDR3 has 14 amino acids. Trimming left V 5 bases short and J 2 bases short, with 9 bases between. CDR3 protein: CASSRDFNTGELFF. CDR3 nucleotide sequence: TGTGCCAGCAGTAGGGACTTTAACACCGGGGAGCTGTTTTTT.